A selection of T cell receptor beta chains follows, all from one sample in a study of STAT5B mutations in CD4+ large granular lymphocyte leukemia. Measured with immunoSEQ multiplex PCR; TCRdb has only the in-frame clones, and not every one. Of several thousand clones in the sample, 76% are singletons; the top ten hold less than 75%. Sample: PBMCs. The receptors derive from a woman aged 55-75 years with CD4+ T-cell large granular lymphocyte leukemia. CDR3s include the opening cysteine and the closing phenylalanine or tryptophan. A D gene is named only where the DNA matches it firmly. The size entry is marked missing in some rows and otherwise reads once, few, many or a size class.

D	V	size	J	CDR3	DNA
TRBD2	TRBV7-2	once	TRBJ2-3	CASSSQAGVDTQYF	TGTGCCAGCAGCTCCCAAGCGGGAGTAGATACGCAGTATTTT
-	TRBV5-1	once	TRBJ2-5	CASSLAPQGETQYF	TGCGCCAGCAGCTTGGCACCGCAGGGTGAAACCCAGTACTTC
TRBD2	TRBV6-5	-	TRBJ2-5	CASSSSRGGQETQYF	TGTGCCAGCAGTTCCTCCCGGGGGGGGCAAGAGACCCAGTACTTC
-	TRBV30	-	TRBJ2-3	CAWSQLGDTQYF	TGTGCCTGGTCACAACTAGGGGATACGCAGTATTTT
TRBD1	TRBV30	-	TRBJ2-1	CAWSRDRDYNEQFF	TGTGCCTGGAGCCGGGACAGGGACTACAATGAGCAGTTCTTC
TRBD1	TRBV11-2	-	TRBJ1-4	CASSRTGSGDEKLFF	TGTGCCAGCAGTCGGACAGGGAGCGGGGATGAAAAACTGTTTTTT
-	TRBV9	once	TRBJ2-1	CASSAHWRGNNEQFF	TGTGCCAGCAGCGCTCACTGGCGGGGCAACAATGAGCAGTTCTTC
-	TRBV6-5	few	TRBJ1-1	CASTPGLSGVAFF	TGTGCCAGCACCCCGGGACTTTCAGGTGTAGCTTTCTTT
-	TRBV9	few	TRBJ2-3	CASSETTDTQYF	TGTGCCAGCAGCGAAACCACAGATACGCAGTATTTT
-	TRBV19	-	TRBJ2-1	CASSRANTYNEQFF	TGTGCCAGTAGTAGAGCGAATACCTACAATGAGCAGTTCTTC
-	TRBV27	-	TRBJ2-2	CASSLSSGGELFF	TGTGCCAGCAGTTTATCCAGTGGTGGGGAGCTGTTTTTT
-	TRBV7-9	-	TRBJ1-1	CASTRGGMNTEAFF	TGTGCCAGCACCAGGGGAGGGATGAACACTGAAGCTTTCTTT
-	TRBV19	-	TRBJ1-1	CASSRDGAGSMNTEAFF	TGTGCCAGTAGTAGGGACGGGGCAGGTTCGATGAACACTGAAGCTTTCTTT
-	TRBV11-3	once	TRBJ1-1	CASSLDLSAEAFF	TGTGCCAGCAGCTTAGATCTGTCAGCTGAAGCTTTCTTT
-	TRBV5-1	few	TRBJ1-2	CASSLEVGAYYGYTF	TGCGCCAGCAGCTTGGAAGTCGGGGCATACTATGGCTACACCTTC
TRBD1	TRBV19	once	TRBJ2-3	CASRDRGRADTQYF	TGTGCCAGTAGGGACAGGGGGAGAGCAGATACGCAGTATTTT
-	TRBV25-1	few	TRBJ1-5	CASSESNQPQHF	TGTGCCAGCAGTGAATCTAATCAGCCCCAGCATTTT
TRBD1	TRBV5-1	-	TRBJ2-5	CASSFGDRATSETQYF	TGCGCCAGCAGCTTCGGCGACAGGGCGACCAGCGAGACCCAGTACTTC
-	TRBV19	-	TRBJ1-2	CASSIGVYPNYGYTF	TGTGCCAGTAGTATCGGTGTATACCCTAACTATGGCTACACCTTC
TRBD1	TRBV29-1	-	TRBJ1-2	CSAGDRGRDGYTF	TGCAGCGCAGGGGACAGGGGAAGGGATGGCTACACCTTC
-	TRBV11-3	-	TRBJ1-3	CASSFRRSGAIGNTIYF	TGTGCCAGCAGCTTTCGTCGTTCGGGGGCAATTGGAAACACCATATATTTT
-	TRBV5-6	-	TRBJ2-7	CASSLGYRSYEQYF	TGTGCCAGCAGCTTGGGGTACCGGTCCTACGAGCAGTACTTC
-	TRBV10-3	-	TRBJ2-7	CAISEGHPRDEQYF	TGTGCCATCAGTGAGGGACATCCTCGGGACGAGCAGTACTTC
-	TRBV6-6	-	TRBJ1-6	CASSSTGPSYNSPLHF	TGTGCCAGCAGCTCCACAGGGCCCTCCTATAATTCACCCCTCCACTTT
TRBD1	TRBV7-9	few	TRBJ1-5	CASSSDRADQPQHF	TGTGCCAGCAGCTCGGACAGGGCAGATCAGCCCCAGCATTTT
TRBD1	TRBV27	-	TRBJ2-1	CASSADRAYNEQFF	TGTGCCAGCAGTGCCGACAGGGCCTACAATGAGCAGTTCTTC
-	TRBV4-3	-	TRBJ2-3	CASSSWGVAADTQYF	TGCGCCAGCAGCTCATGGGGGGTTGCCGCGGATACGCAGTATTTT
TRBD1	TRBV30	-	TRBJ1-3	CAWSLGQEASGNTIYF	TGTGCCTGGAGTCTGGGACAGGAGGCATCTGGAAACACCATATATTTT
-	TRBV6-1	-	TRBJ1-2	CASSDINYGYTF	TGTGCCAGCAGTGACATTAACTATGGCTACACCTTC
TRBD2	TRBV7-9	-	TRBJ2-2	CASSLAGGRNTGELFF	TGTGCCAGCAGCTTAGCGGGCGGGAGGAACACCGGGGAGCTGTTTTTT
-	TRBV4-3	few	TRBJ1-1	CASSQGGEGNTEAFF	TGCGCCAGCAGCCAAGGGGGGGAAGGGAACACTGAAGCTTTCTTT
-	TRBV11-2	-	TRBJ1-3	CASSLGGALQRNTIYF	TGTGCCAGCAGCTTAGGGGGGGCCCTGCAGAGAAACACCATATATTTT
-	TRBV5-1	-	TRBJ1-1	CASSLEQGRTEAFF	TGCGCCAGCAGCTTGGAGCAGGGGAGAACTGAAGCTTTCTTT
-	TRBV5-1	-	TRBJ1-1	CASSLEGGDEAFF	TGCGCCAGCAGCTTGGAAGGGGGTGATGAAGCTTTCTTT
-	TRBV7-9	-	TRBJ1-4	CASSLITTNEKLFF	TGTGCCAGCAGCTTAATTACAACTAATGAAAAACTGTTTTTT
-	TRBV28	-	TRBJ2-7	CASSLSEYEQYF	TGTGCCAGCAGCTTATCGGAGTACGAGCAGTACTTC
TRBD1	TRBV4-3	-	TRBJ2-7	CASSQDRAPGGIYEQYF	TGCGCCAGCAGCCAAGATAGGGCGCCAGGGGGCATCTACGAGCAGTACTTC
TRBD1	TRBV2	-	TRBJ2-7	CASSKQGAREQYF	TGTGCCAGCAGTAAACAGGGGGCGAGGGAGCAGTACTTC
-	TRBV7-6	-	TRBJ1-3	CASSPTRVTGNTIYF	TGTGCCAGCAGCCCTACCAGGGTGACTGGAAACACCATATATTTT
-	TRBV2	-	TRBJ2-1	CASNHLSLSSYNEQFF	TGTGCCAGCAATCACCTTTCTTTGAGCTCCTACAATGAGCAGTTCTTC
-	TRBV6-6	-	TRBJ1-1	CASSYPEGNTEAFF	TGTGCCAGCAGTTACCCGGAGGGAAACACTGAAGCTTTCTTT